The 29 T cell receptor beta chains below come from one sample, sequenced in a study of regulatory T cells in long-lasting Graves disease (dated by TCRdb to the early 2020s). Read against the paper, the sample's time point label means: newly diagnosed GD, antithyroid drugs for less than 3 months. For both TCR sequencing and RNA sequencing, RNA was extracted from PBMCs using TRIzol. Library generation was performed with multiplex PCR. Sequenced using an Illumina HiSeq 4000. To build TCR beta libraries, CDR3 regions were amplified by Arm-PCR using iRepertoire HTBI primers. Clones were called with MiXCR by TCRdb after fastp trimmed the public reads at Q25, and only in-frame beta chains were retained. Identical CDR3 proteins give one entry, which carries the most common genes and DNA. For this sample the table gives hundreds of thousands of distinct CDR3 sequences, of which 15% to 20% were detected only once. The ten largest clones add up to approximately 25% of the sample.

The data also belong to a second study, concerning T cells in Graves' hyperthyroidism and ophthalmopathy.

The starting material was peripheral blood mononuclear cells (PBMCs), obtained at new diagnosis, from a patient treated with antithyroid drugs. These receptors all come from a woman aged 40-65 years with Graves disease. Donor details come from another sample of the same person, matched by shared clones.

There are many counts of this clonotype. The genes are TRBV3-1 and TRBJ2-5, with no clear D. The V gene's germline CDR1 is LGHDT and CDR2 YNNKEL (reference sequence). Deletions cut 1 base from V and 1 base from J, with 7 bases between. The CDR3 covers 14 residues. The CDR3 sequence: CASSQAGRQETQYF. The DNA for the CDR3 is TGTGCCAGCAGCCAAGCTGGCCGCCAAGAGACCCAGTACTTC.

The chain links TRBV5-1 to TRBJ2-3, with D perhaps given as TRBD1 or TRBD2 (5 bases each). Per the germline V gene, CDR1 is SGHRS and CDR2 is YFSETQ. V was shortened by 4 bases and J by 7 bases, with 16 bases between the two germline ends. This CDR3 contains 14 residues. The CDR3: CASSPGTWLNTQYF. CDR3 DNA: TGCGCCAGCAGCCCAGGGACCTGGCTGAATACGCAGTATTTT. Filled out from reference TRBV5-1 and TRBJ2-3, the complete variable domain reads KAGVTQTPRYLIKTRGQQVTLSCSPISGHRSVSWYQQTPGQGLQFLFEYFSETQRNKGNFPGRFSGRQFSNSRSEMNVSTLELGDSALYLCASSPGTWLNTQYFGPGTRLTVL.

The sample holds many counts of this clonotype. The chain has TRBV12-3 or TRBV12-4 and TRBJ2-3; 7 bases map to TRBD2. The CDR3 is 14 amino acids. In DNA, the CDR3 is TGTGCGACCGCCGGGAGGAGCCGCACAGATACGCAGTATTTT. Protein product: CATAGRSRTDTQYF.

This clonotype was counted many times. The chain joins TRBV11-3 to TRBJ2-5, with unresolved D. This CDR3 comprises 12 residues. Germline CDR1 SGHNT, CDR2 YENEEA. V gave up 5 bases and J gave up 4 bases, with 8 bases separating them. The CDR3 is CASSAVGETQYF. The CDR3 DNA follows: TGTGCCAGCAGCGCTGTAGGAGAGACCCAGTACTTC.

This clonotype showed up many times. The J gene is TRBJ2-7, the V gene TRBV28, with 7 bases fitting TRBD2. The CDR3 covers 14 residues. Germline CDR1 MDHEN, CDR2 SYDVKM. Losses at the gene ends were 3 bases for V and 5 bases for J; bases not matched to a gene: 7. The CDR3 sequence: CASSFKGGVHEQYF. The CDR3, as DNA: TGTGCCAGCAGTTTTAAGGGAGGGGTCCACGAGCAGTACTTC.

Many counts were recorded for this clonotype. The chain combines TRBV11-2 with TRBJ1-1; D gene ambiguous. The germline CDR1 and CDR2 sequences are SGHAT and FQNNGV. CDR3 length: 17 residues. The ends were cut back, 5 bases at V and 0 bases at J, with 19 bases in the middle. This CDR3 reads CASSSLSFREMNTEAFF. The CDR3 DNA reads TGTGCCAGCAGCAGCTTAAGCTTTAGGGAGATGAACACTGAAGCTTTCTTT.

This clonotype showed up many times. This chain joins TRBV30 and TRBJ1-2, with 9 bases that match TRBD1. The CDR3 is 14 residues long. The germline V gene has CDR1 GTSNPN and CDR2 SVGIG (reference sequence). J lost 6 bases, V lost 3 bases, and 8 bases had no gene match. The CDR3 spells CAWRLTGGSHGYTF. The CDR3, as DNA: TGTGCCTGGAGACTGACAGGGGGAAGTCATGGCTACACCTTC.

This clonotype was counted once. The J gene is TRBJ1-5, the V gene TRBV4-1; TRBD1 aligns across 9 bases. The germline V gene has CDR1 MGHRA and CDR2 YSYEKL. CDR3 length: 20 residues. Trimming cost V 1 base and J 4 bases; bases outside gene matches: 17. CDR3 amino acids: CASSQGFRDRENLANQPQHF. CDR3 sequence (DNA): TGCGCCAGCAGCCAAGGATTCCGGGACAGGGAGAATTTAGCAAATCAGCCCCAGCATTTT.

Comment on this clonotype: A junction boundary mismatches the germline segment, possibly from a read error. The chain combines TRBV19 with TRBJ1-5; no clear D. Germline V gene data show CDR1 as LNHDA and CDR2 as SQIVND (reference sequence). The CDR3 has 18 amino acids. The CDR3 loop is CASSIEGSRIYSSQPQHF. CDR3 DNA sequence: TGTGCCAGTAGTATTGAAGGTAGCCGGATCTATAGCAGTCAGCCCCAGCATTTT. The whole variable domain, filled in from reference TRBV19 and TRBJ1-5, reads DGGITQSPKYLFRKEGQNVTLSCEQNLNHDAMYWYRQDPGQGLRLIYYSQIVNDFQKGDIAEGYSVSREKKESFPLTVTSAQKNPTAFYLCASSIEGSRIYSSQPQHFGDGTRLSIL.

V and J are TRBV6-1 and TRBJ2-7, with 9 bases identical to TRBD1. Unmatched junction bases numbered 14, after V lost 7 bases and J lost 4 bases. The CDR3 is 16 amino acids. Germline V CDR1 and CDR2: MNHNS, SASEGT. As DNA, the CDR3 is TGTGCCAGCAACCCGGGACAGGGAACACCCCCTTACGAGCAGTACTTC. Translated: CASNPGQGTPPYEQYF.

This clonotype has a count of ten or more. The gene calls are TRBV20-1 and TRBJ2-3; D ambiguous. V was clipped by 7 bases and J by 4 bases, with 9 bases between them. The CDR3 runs to 11 residues. The V gene's germline CDR1 is DFQATT and CDR2 SNEGSKA (reference sequence). For the CDR3, the DNA is TGCAGTGGATCTGCGCCAGATACGCAGTATTTT. Residues: CSGSAPDTQYF.

This clonotype was detected ten times or more. CDR3 nucleotides: TGTGCCAGCAGCCCAGGGGAGGTTCACAGCTACACCTTC. Translation: CASSPGEVHSYTF. The chain carries TRBV11-2 and TRBJ1-2, with a weak D call TRBD1 (6 bases). The V and J ends lost 5 bases and 9 bases respectively, with 16 bases between them. Germline CDR1 reads SGHAT; CDR2 reads FQNNGV. This CDR3 has 13 amino acids.

Ten or more counts support this clonotype. The gene calls are TRBV2 and TRBJ2-7, with TRBD2 matching 7 bases. V shed 10 bases and J 1 base; nucleotides not matched to a gene: 7. Germline CDR1 is SNHLY and CDR2 is FYNNEI. The CDR3 totals 13 residues. For the CDR3, the DNA is TGTGCCACCATCGGGGGGACTTCCTACGAGCAGTACTTC. Amino acid sequence: CATIGGTSYEQYF.

The chain combines TRBV19 with TRBJ1-2; maybe TRBD1 (5 bases). V was pared by 11 bases and J by 4 bases, with 11 bases between. Germline V gene sequence: CDR1 LNHDA, CDR2 SQIVND (reference sequence). CDR3 length: 11 amino acids. The CDR3 nucleotides are TGTGCCGGAAAGACAGTCTATGGCTACACCTTC. It yields the protein CAGKTVYGYTF.

The chain carries TRBV27 and TRBJ2-1; 10 bases map to TRBD2. The length of the CDR3 is 16 residues. V shed 4 bases and J 3 bases; nucleotides not matched to a gene: 6. Germline V gene sequence: CDR1 MNHEY, CDR2 SMNVEV (reference sequence). The CDR3 sequence is CASSSPGTSVYNEQFF. The CDR3 DNA reads as TGTGCCAGCAGTTCACCCGGGACTAGCGTCTACAATGAGCAGTTCTTC.

This clonotype was found many times. The chain recombines TRBV12-3 or TRBV12-4 with TRBJ2-3; perhaps TRBD2 as D (6 bases). V was pared by 6 bases and J by 1 base, with 11 bases between. The CDR3 totals 14 residues. In DNA, the CDR3 is TGTGCCAGCAGCCCCGGCGGGGGCACAGATACGCAGTATTTT. This translates into CASSPGGGTDTQYF.

In this sample, this clonotype turned up many times. The rearrangement links TRBV2 to TRBJ2-7, with 8 nucleotides matching TRBD2. The trim removed 3 bases at V and 4 bases at J, leaving 5 bases unmatched. This CDR3 has 14 residues. Germline-derived CDR1 and CDR2 are SNHLY and FYNNEI. The CDR3 nucleotides read TGTGCCAGCAGTGAGGGTATAGCGGGGTACGAGCAGTACTTC. The encoded protein is CASSEGIAGYEQYF.

As for this clonotype: The final CDR3 position lacks the conserved phenylalanine or tryptophan, pointing to a likely read error. The rearrangement uses TRBV6-2 or TRBV6-3 and TRBJ2-3, with a possible D match to TRBD2 (5 bases). CDR1 and CDR2 from the germline V gene are MNHEY and SVGEGT. This CDR3 is built from 13 residues. Deletions cut 4 bases from V and 0 bases from J, with 5 bases between. The CDR3 nucleotides are TGTGCCAGCAGTTGGACTAGCACAGATACGCAGTATCTT. It specifies CASSWTSTDTQYL.

This chain connects TRBV6-1 to TRBJ2-4; D is undetermined. The germline V gene has CDR1 MNHNS and CDR2 SASEGT. The CDR3 covers 14 residues. The V end lost 4 bases, the J end lost 2 bases, and 9 bases lay between the germline ends. Here the CDR3 DNA reads TGTGCCAGCAGTGCCGGGTGGTCCAAAAACATTCAGTACTTC. Its translation: CASSAGWSKNIQYF.

This clonotype has a count of ten or more. This rearrangement joins TRBV3-1 to TRBJ1-3, with TRBD1 as a possible D gene (5 bases). Per the germline V gene, CDR1 is LGHDT and CDR2 is YNNKEL (reference sequence). V was cut by 4 bases and J by 4 bases, with 11 bases left in between. The CDR3 consists of 14 residues. The CDR3 here is CASSPRGDGNTIYF. CDR3 in DNA: TGTGCCAGCAGCCCCCGGGGGGACGGAAACACCATATATTTT.

This clonotype is a singleton in its sample. This likely reflects a read error, since a far larger clone is one base away. The chain is built from TRBV12-3 or TRBV12-4 and TRBJ2-3; 8 positions match TRBD2. The DNA end is a closer match to TRBJ2-1, so the J assignment may be wrong. The CDR3 runs to 14 residues. CDR3 sequence: CASSLVAGSYEQFF. The CDR3 DNA follows: TGTGCCAGCAGTTTGGTAGCGGGGAGTTACGAGCAGTTCTTC.

This sequence joins TRBV29-1 and TRBJ1-4; possible D gene TRBD1, 5 bases. CDR1 SQVTM and CDR2 ANQGSEA come from the germline V gene. Trimming stripped 7 bases from V and 6 bases from J, with 15 bases between. The CDR3 consists of 13 residues. The CDR3 DNA sequence: TGCAGCGGACAGTCGGGCGTGGATGAAAAACTGTTTTTT. Its protein is CSGQSGVDEKLFF. The full variable domain, completed using reference TRBV29-1 and TRBJ1-4, is SAVISQKPSRDICQRGTSLTIQCQVDSQVTMMFWYRQQPGQSLTLIATANQGSEATYESGFVIDKFPISRPNLTFSTLTVSNMSPEDSSIYLCSGQSGVDEKLFFGSGTQLSVL.

This clonotype came up many times. This chain connects TRBV11-2 to TRBJ1-2; D not certain. Germline V lookup: CDR1 SGHAT, CDR2 FQNNGV. The CDR3 sequence is 14 residues long. V lost 4 bases, J lost 6 bases, and 15 bases lay in between. The CDR3 sequence: CASSSNLYIDGYTF. DNA for the CDR3: TGTGCCAGCAGCTCGAACCTCTATATCGATGGCTACACCTTC.

This clonotype occurred a few times. The V call is TRBV19, the J call TRBJ1-1; D ambiguous. Trimming stripped 3 bases from V and 5 bases from J, with 7 bases between. The germline gives CDR1 LNHDA, CDR2 SQIVND (reference sequence). The CDR3 is 12 amino acids. CDR3 bases: TGTGCCAGTAGTATGCCGGGTACTGAAGCTTTCTTT. Translation gives CASSMPGTEAFF.

This clonotype was seen only a few times. A read error is likely, as this CDR3 ends without the conserved phenylalanine or tryptophan. V usage is TRBV2 and J usage is TRBJ2-7, with no clear D. In germline, CDR1 is SNHLY, CDR2 FYNNEI. The CDR3 extends over 13 amino acids. Trimming removed 6 bases from V and 5 bases from J, with 14 bases in between. The CDR3 is CASSRAGSDEQYL. The CDR3 nucleotides read TGTGCCAGCAGCCGAGCCGGATCGGACGAGCAGTACCTC.

The chain recombines TRBV20-1 with TRBJ2-5; 9 bases are shared with TRBD1. The CDR3 loop spans 13 amino acids. Germline values: CDR1 DFQATT, CDR2 SNEGSKA (reference sequence). V was pared by 5 bases and J by 1 base, with 2 bases of the junction left unmatched. The CDR3 nucleotides read TGCAGTGCTGTGGGACAGGGCCAAGAGACCCAGTACTTC. Its protein product is CSAVGQGQETQYF.

This clonotype was detected only a few times. One end of the junction fails to match germline, which may point to a read error. This chain links TRBV14 with TRBJ2-2, with 8 bases matching TRBD1. Per germline, CDR1 SGHDN and CDR2 FVKESK. This CDR3 has 16 residues. CDR3 sequence (DNA): TGTGCCGGCAGCCTGGACAGGGACTCTGGGACCGGGGAGCTGTTTTTT. As protein: CAGSLDRDSGTGELFF. Filled out from reference TRBV14 and TRBJ2-2, the complete variable domain reads EAGVTQFPSHSVIEKGQTVTLRCDPISGHDNLYWYRRVMGKEIKFLLHFVKESKQDESGMPNNRFLAERTGGTYSTLKVQPAELEDSGVYFCAGSLDRDSGTGELFFGEGSRLTVL.

This clonotype has more than one count but fewer than ten. The chain uses TRBV20-1 and TRBJ1-2; D gene uncertain. The CDR3 is 14 amino acids. Germline-derived CDR1 and CDR2 are DFQATT and SNEGSKA (reference sequence). V was trimmed by 0 bases and J by 2 bases, leaving 10 bases between them. CDR3 protein: CSARESGTNYGYTF. The DNA for the CDR3 is TGCAGTGCTAGAGAGTCAGGCACGAACTATGGCTACACCTTC.

V usage is TRBV7-9 and J usage is TRBJ2-7, with 9 bases fitting TRBD1. Per the germline V gene, CDR1 is SEHNR and CDR2 is FQNEAQ (reference sequence). The CDR3 extends over 16 amino acids. Trimming cost V 6 bases and J 2 bases; bases outside gene matches: 11. CDR3: CASSTMDRGVPYEQYF. In DNA form, the CDR3 reads TGTGCCAGCAGTACAATGGACAGGGGTGTTCCCTACGAGCAGTACTTC. Combining the CDR3 with reference TRBV7-9 and TRBJ2-7 gives the whole variable domain DTGVSQNPRHKITKRGQNVTFRCDPISEHNRLYWYRQTLGQGPEFLTYFQNEAQLEKSRLLSDRFSAERPKGSFSTLEIQRTEQGDSAMYLCASSTMDRGVPYEQYFGPGTRLTVT.